Below are 30 T cell receptor beta chains sequenced from a single sample in a study of blood T cell repertoires in COVID-19. This table comes from immunoSEQ multiplex PCR, and its TCRdb copy is limited to in-frame clones, with some not included. The sample has around 260,000 clones, more than 80% seen once. Sequences were obtained from peripheral blood. All receptors derive from a woman aged 30 to 39 with active or convalescent COVID-19.

The rearrangement joins TRBV5-8 to TRBJ1-6; D possibly corresponds to TRBD1 (5 bases). This CDR3 has 17 amino acids. Germline CDR1 SGHTS, CDR2 YDEGEE. V lost 4 bases and J 0 bases, leaving 14 bases between the germline ends. This chain's CDR3 is CASSPRQLGSYNSPLHF. CDR3 nucleotides: TGTGCCAGCAGCCCTAGACAGCTCGGCTCCTATAATTCACCCCTCCACTTT.

The chain employs TRBV19 and TRBJ2-3; 8 positions agree with TRBD2. Germline V CDR1 and CDR2: LNHDA, SQIVND (reference sequence). Trimming at V came to 9 bases and at J to 0 bases, leaving 8 bases not matched to a gene. The CDR3 contains 15 residues. The CDR3 is CASSDSGASTDTQYF. Written as DNA, the CDR3 is TGTGCCAGCAGTGATAGCGGGGCGAGCACAGATACGCAGTATTTT.

The chain employs TRBV19 and TRBJ2-3; 9 bases are shared with TRBD2. The CDR3 is 17 amino acids. Looked up from germline, CDR1 is LNHDA and CDR2 is SQIVND (reference sequence). With V trimmed by 3 bases and J by 3 bases, 10 bases remained unmatched. As DNA, the CDR3 is TGTGCCAGTAGTATTGCGGGGGGGGTCTTTACAACAGATACGCAGTATTTT. It yields the protein CASSIAGGVFTTDTQYF.

The chain recombines TRBV30 with TRBJ2-3, with TRBD1 matching 7 bases. This CDR3 spans 16 amino acids. CDR1 and CDR2 (germline): GTSNPN, SVGIG (reference sequence). V lost 8 bases to trimming and J lost 2 bases; unmatched junction nucleotides: 16. The DNA of the CDR3 is TGTGCCGCCACAAAACCCGGACAGGAGGACACAGATACGCAGTATTTT. Translating it yields CAATKPGQEDTDTQYF. Full variable domain (outside the CDR3, taken from reference TRBV30 and TRBJ2-3): SQTIHQWPATLVQPVGSPLSLECTVEGTSNPNLYWYRQAAGRGLQLLFYSVGIGQISSEVPQNLSASRPQDRQFILSSKKLLLSDSGFYLCAATKPGQEDTDTQYFGPGTRLTVL.

Remarks on this clone: The junction differs from germline at one of its ends, possibly a read error. The chain uses TRBV28 and TRBJ2-7; TRBD1 might be the D (5 bases). This CDR3 is 13 amino acids long. Germline V gives CDR1 MDHEN, CDR2 SYDVKM. This CDR3 reads CASSWQGSSEQYF. The CDR3 nucleotides read TGTGCCAGCAGTTGGCAGGGATCCTCCGAGCAGTACTTC.

The V gene is TRBV5-1, the J gene TRBJ1-2; 8 bases line up with TRBD1. This CDR3 comprises 16 residues. The germline V gene has CDR1 SGHRS and CDR2 YFSETQ. The V gene end was trimmed by 0 bases and the J gene end by 3 bases; junction bases not matched to a gene: 7. The CDR3 region is CASSLAGGATYYGYTF. CDR3 sequence (DNA): TGCGCCAGCAGCTTGGCAGGGGGCGCGACCTACTATGGCTACACCTTC.

The V and J genes are TRBV6-6 and TRBJ2-5; 9 nucleotides agree with TRBD2. The V segment lost 6 bases and the J segment 5 bases; nucleotides outside the gene matches: 7. Germline assignment: CDR1 MNHNY and CDR2 SVGAGI (reference sequence). The CDR3 extends over 14 amino acids. This CDR3 reads CASSLAGRPETQYF. CDR3 in DNA: TGTGCCAGCAGCCTAGCGGGGAGACCGGAGACCCAGTACTTC.

J is TRBJ1-6 and V is TRBV2; the D is unclear. Germline CDR1 is SNHLY and CDR2 is FYNNEI. The CDR3 sequence is 16 residues long. V was shortened by 4 bases and J by 1 base, with 11 bases between the two germline ends. CDR3 coding DNA: TGTGCCAGCAGTGTTTCTGTAACTTCCTATAATTCACCCCTCCACTTT. It yields the protein CASSVSVTSYNSPLHF.

The gene calls are TRBV19 and TRBJ1-2, with D maybe TRBD1 (5 bases). CDR1 and CDR2 from the germline V gene are LNHDA and SQIVND (reference sequence). Trimming removed 7 bases from V and 0 bases from J, with 15 bases in between. This CDR3 has 15 residues. The CDR3 here is CASTLQGVTNYGYTF. CDR3 DNA sequence: TGTGCCAGTACCCTCCAGGGCGTAACTAACTATGGCTACACCTTC.

The chain couples TRBV30 to TRBJ2-1, with D possibly being TRBD2 (6 bases). Trimming shortened V by 5 bases and J by 10 bases, and 18 bases separated the two germline ends. Germline V CDR1 and CDR2: GTSNPN, SVGIG (reference sequence). CDR3 length: 13 amino acids. The CDR3 loop reads CAWGTLVGREQFF. In DNA, the CDR3 is TGTGCCTGGGGGACTCTAGTGGGAAGGGAGCAGTTCTTC.

The chain employs TRBV9 and TRBJ1-2; no clear D gene. The germline V and J ends were trimmed by 0 bases and 5 bases, with 5 bases remaining between them. The CDR3 sequence is 12 residues long. Germline-derived CDR1 and CDR2 are SGDLS and YYNGEE. The CDR3 protein is CASSVAPYGYTF. The CDR3 bases are TGTGCCAGCAGCGTAGCTCCGTATGGCTACACCTTC.

This chain connects TRBV7-3 to TRBJ1-6, with TRBD1 matching 7 bases. There are 14 residues in the CDR3. Germline lookup yields CDR1 SGHTA and CDR2 FQGTGA. V shed 5 bases, J shed 13 bases, and the junction held 11 bases outside the gene matches. The CDR3 protein is CASSTGQDSAPLHF. CDR3 nucleotide sequence: TGTGCCAGCAGCACCGGACAGGACAGCGCGCCCCTCCACTTT.

V gene TRBV5-4 combines with J gene TRBJ2-1; 9 bases line up with TRBD2. CDR3 length: 15 amino acids. V was clipped by 0 bases and J by 7 bases; unmatched bases: 5. The germline V gene has CDR1 SGHNT and CDR2 YYREEE (reference sequence). For the CDR3, the DNA is TGTGCCAGCAGCTTGGTTGGGACTAGCCCAAATGAGCAGTTCTTC. It yields the protein CASSLVGTSPNEQFF. The full variable domain, rest sourced from reference TRBV5-4 and TRBJ2-1, is ETGVTQSPTHLIKTRGQQVTLRCSSQSGHNTVSWYQQALGQGPQFIFQYYREEENGRGNFPPRFSGLQFPNYSSELNVNALELDDSALYLCASSLVGTSPNEQFFGPGTRLTVL.

V is TRBV19 and J is TRBJ2-2, with TRBD1 matching 8 bases. Trimming at V came to 0 bases and at J to 7 bases, leaving 4 bases not matched to a gene. CDR3 length equals 15 residues. Germline CDR1 reads LNHDA; CDR2 reads SQIVND (reference sequence). CDR3 DNA: TGTGCCAGTAGTATAGAGGACAGGGCGGGCGGGGAGCTGTTTTTT. This sequence encodes CASSIEDRAGGELFF.

The chain couples TRBV28 to TRBJ2-3, with TRBD2 identical over 9 bases. From germline, CDR1 is MDHEN and CDR2 SYDVKM. The CDR3 extends over 14 amino acids. V was clipped by 3 bases and J by 7 bases; unmatched bases: 5. The CDR3 sequence: CASSFLAGANTQYF. The CDR3 bases are TGTGCCAGCAGTTTTTTAGCGGGGGCGAATACGCAGTATTTT.

This clone showed up just a few times. Different DNA sequences within this sample yield the same CDR3. The V call is TRBV18, the J call TRBJ1-1; a weak D match, TRBD1 (5 bases). Per germline, CDR1 KGHSH and CDR2 LQKENI. There are 14 residues in the CDR3. V dropped 3 bases and J dropped 2 bases, with 10 bases sitting between them. The CDR3 DNA follows: TGTGCCAGCTCACCGGGGGGAGGTAACACTGAAGCTTTCTTT. Amino acids: CASSPGGGNTEAFF.

This chain links TRBV3-1 (or the pseudogene TRBV3-2) with TRBJ1-2; 9 positions agree with TRBD1. CDR3 length: 15 residues. V dropped 2 bases and J dropped 5; count of bases not matched to a gene: 6. Germline loops: CDR1 LGHDT, CDR2 YNNKEL (reference sequence). The CDR3 spells CASSQLTGTGYGYTF. CDR3 DNA: TGTGCCAGCAGCCAATTAACCGGGACAGGGTATGGCTACACCTTC.

V usage is TRBV10-1 and J usage is TRBJ2-3, with a possible D match to TRBD2 (5 bases). Germline lookup yields CDR1 WNHNN and CDR2 SYGVQD (reference sequence). V was pared by 2 bases and J by 4 bases, with 16 bases between. The CDR3 sequence is 16 residues long. CDR3 sequence (DNA): TGCGCCAGCAGTGAGAACCCGCTACTAGTGCCAGATACGCAGTATTTT. Its protein is CASSENPLLVPDTQYF.

The CDR3 DNA reads as TGCGCCAGCAGCCAACTTCCGGGACAGGGGGCGCCTGGCTACACCTTC. Translation gives CASSQLPGQGAPGYTF. The chain is built from TRBV4-3 and TRBJ1-2; 12 bases line up with TRBD1. The CDR3 sequence is 16 residues long. Trimming cost V 2 bases and J 7 bases; bases outside gene matches: 8. In germline, CDR1 is LGHNA, CDR2 YSLEER.

V is TRBV27 and J is TRBJ2-5; possible D gene TRBD1, 6 bases. The germline V gene has CDR1 MNHEY and CDR2 SMNVEV (reference sequence). The ends were cut back, 3 bases at V and 2 bases at J, with 10 bases in the middle. The length of the CDR3 is 14 residues. The CDR3 nucleotides are TGTGCCAGCAGTTTTTGGGGGCAGCAAGAGACCCAGTACTTC. Encoded protein: CASSFWGQQETQYF.

Only one count was recorded for this clone. The chain links TRBV30 to TRBJ2-2; 7 bases agree with TRBD1. Trimming removed 6 bases from V and 6 bases from J; junction bases left unmatched: 7. The germline V gene encodes CDR1 GTSNPN and CDR2 SVGIG (reference sequence). The CDR3 runs to 13 residues. CDR3 coding DNA: TGTGCCTGCCCTGTCAGGGGGTCCGGGGAGCTGTTTTTT. The encoded protein is CACPVRGSGELFF.

DNA for the CDR3: TGTGCCAGCAGCCAAGTAGCGGGGGGTTCCTACAATGAGCAGTTCTTC. Amino acid sequence: CASSQVAGGSYNEQFF. The chain carries TRBV11-1 and TRBJ2-1; 10 bases are a match to TRBD2. This CDR3 is 16 amino acids long. Germline values: CDR1 SGHAT, CDR2 FQDESV (reference sequence). The V gene end was trimmed by 5 bases and the J gene end by 1 base; junction bases not matched to a gene: 5.

The genes are TRBV4-3 and TRBJ2-7; D may be TRBD1 (6 bases). This CDR3 region has 16 residues. V lost 1 base, J lost 0 bases, and 13 bases lay in between. From germline, CDR1 is LGHNA and CDR2 YSLEER. CDR3 DNA sequence: TGCGCCAGCAGCCAAGGGGCCACAGGGAGCTCCTACGAGCAGTACTTC. Translation gives CASSQGATGSSYEQYF.

This clone has only one observation. The chain employs TRBV6-2 or TRBV6-3 and TRBJ1-6; no definite D call. The V gene's germline CDR1 is MNHEY and CDR2 SVGEGT. Trimming took off 4 bases at V and 7 bases at J, with 2 bases between the two ends. The CDR3 spans 11 residues. CDR3 sequence: CASSSNSPLHF. CDR3 nucleotides: TGTGCCAGCAGTTCAAATTCACCCCTCCACTTT.

The chain links TRBV28 to TRBJ2-5, with 8 bases identical to TRBD1. V lost 6 bases to trimming and J lost 5 bases; unmatched junction nucleotides: 8. This CDR3 has 14 amino acids. Germline CDR1 and CDR2: MDHEN and SYDVKM. The chain's CDR3 is CASRSSGGRETQYF. The CDR3 DNA reads as TGTGCCAGCAGGAGTTCAGGGGGCCGGGAGACCCAGTACTTC.

J is TRBJ2-1 and V is TRBV6-2 or TRBV6-3; 7 bases fit TRBD1. The germline gives CDR1 MNHEY, CDR2 SVGEGT. J lost 3 bases, V lost 4 bases, and 3 bases had no gene match. The CDR3 loop spans 14 amino acids. CDR3: CASSSTGIYNEQFF. As DNA, the CDR3 is TGTGCCAGCAGTTCGACAGGGATCTACAATGAGCAGTTCTTC.

The chain combines TRBV29-1 with TRBJ2-3, with 11 bases fitting TRBD2. The germline V gene encodes CDR1 SQVTM and CDR2 ANQGSEA. J was trimmed by 3 bases and V by 8 bases; bases with no gene match: 13. The CDR3 is 16 residues long. This chain's CDR3 is CSSRGVASGGTDTQYF. CDR3 DNA sequence: TGCAGCTCCCGGGGAGTCGCTAGCGGGGGGACAGATACGCAGTATTTT.

This chain connects TRBV28 to TRBJ2-7; 7 nucleotides agree with TRBD1. CDR1 and CDR2 (germline): MDHEN, SYDVKM. With V trimmed by 7 bases and J by 5 bases, 11 bases remained unmatched. The CDR3 spans 14 residues. This chain's CDR3 is CASIKQGWENEQYF. Written as DNA, the CDR3 is TGTGCCAGCATCAAACAGGGGTGGGAGAACGAGCAGTACTTC.

CDR3 amino acids: CAISERNREPGANVLTF. The CDR3 DNA reads TGTGCCATCAGTGAGCGAAACAGGGAGCCCGGGGCCAACGTCCTGACTTTC. The gene calls are TRBV10-3 and TRBJ2-6; tentative D call: TRBD1 (6 bases). CDR1 is ENHRY, CDR2 SYGVKD, per germline. The CDR3 spans 17 residues. Trimming shortened V by 2 bases and J by 4 bases, and 15 bases separated the two germline ends.

This clone was detected once. The chain uses TRBV12-3 or TRBV12-4 and TRBJ2-7; 7 bases map to TRBD1. This CDR3 has 13 amino acids. V was clipped by 7 bases and J by 4 bases; unmatched bases: 7. CDR3 region: CASTSEQGYEQYF. Written as DNA, the CDR3 is TGTGCCAGCACCTCAGAACAGGGGTACGAGCAGTACTTC.